The text below deals with one T cell receptor (beta chain). Its antigen is not identified. Primers included in the PCR were 60 Vbeta and 13 Jbeta primers. Sequencing used immunoSEQ multiplex PCR; TCRdb keeps in-frame clones, though not all of them. The sample has about 73,000 clones; over 70% are singletons. The CDR3 has 10 amino acids. Germline V CDR1 and CDR2: LNHDA, SQIVND (reference sequence). The germline V and J ends were trimmed by 6 bases and 7 bases, with 4 bases remaining between them. The sample is drawn from a study of cytomegalovirus exposure and HLA in healthy donors. Each donor was healthy, and each was a bone marrow donor. Findings and caveats of the study: Per a later analysis, 18,000 or so TCR beta sequences showed association with HLA alleles at 0.05 false discovery rate. According to an earlier analysis, most TCR beta V segments yielded productive rearrangements about 87% or about 30% of the time. Overall, around 160 TCR beta chains were annotated as cytomegalovirus-associated.

This sequence was found in a man in his sixties or seventies in good health and CMV-seronegative. Input material: PBMCs. The chain uses TRBV19 and TRBJ1-3, with D unclear. CDR3 sequence (DNA): TGTGCCAGTAGATCGAACACCATATATTTT. Residues: CASRSNTIYF. The whole variable domain, filled in from reference TRBV19 and TRBJ1-3, reads DGGITQSPKYLFRKEGQNVTLSCEQNLNHDAMYWYRQDPGQGLRLIYYSQIVNDFQKGDIAEGYSVSREKKESFPLTVTSAQKNPTAFYLCASRSNTIYFGEGSWLTVV.